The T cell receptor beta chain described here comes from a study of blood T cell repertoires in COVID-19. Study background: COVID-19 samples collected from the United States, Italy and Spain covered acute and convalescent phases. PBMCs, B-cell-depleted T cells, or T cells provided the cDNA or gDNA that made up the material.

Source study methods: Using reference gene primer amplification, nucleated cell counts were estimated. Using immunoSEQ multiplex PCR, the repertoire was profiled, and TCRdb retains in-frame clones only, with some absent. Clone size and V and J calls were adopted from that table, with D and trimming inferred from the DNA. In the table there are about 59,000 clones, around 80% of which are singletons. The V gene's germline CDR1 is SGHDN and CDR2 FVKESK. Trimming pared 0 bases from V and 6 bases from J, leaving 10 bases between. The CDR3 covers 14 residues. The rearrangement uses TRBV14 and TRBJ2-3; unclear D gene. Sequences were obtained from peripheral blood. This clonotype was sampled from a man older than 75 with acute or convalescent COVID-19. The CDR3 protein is CASSQDRSRDTQYF. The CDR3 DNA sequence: TGTGCCAGCAGCCAAGATAGGAGCCGGGATACGCAGTATTTT.